This T cell receptor beta chain is drawn from a study of control samples from healthy donors and cancer patients. In regard to this clone: Other nucleotide sequences from this sample produce the same CDR3.

From germline, CDR1 is SNHLY and CDR2 FYNNEI. Trimming removed 2 bases from V and 0 bases from J, with 4 bases in between. This CDR3 has 13 residues. Repertoires were generated with immunoSEQ multiplex PCR, while TCRdb's copy carries only in-frame clones and drops some. The repertoire holds under 200,000 clones, with 90% to 95% as singletons. Source material: blood. The source is a woman aged 25 to 45 in good health. The J gene is TRBJ1-2, the V gene TRBV2; D is undetermined. CDR3 sequence reads: CASSEQANYGYTF. Here the CDR3 DNA reads TGTGCCAGCAGTGAACAGGCTAACTATGGCTACACCTTC.